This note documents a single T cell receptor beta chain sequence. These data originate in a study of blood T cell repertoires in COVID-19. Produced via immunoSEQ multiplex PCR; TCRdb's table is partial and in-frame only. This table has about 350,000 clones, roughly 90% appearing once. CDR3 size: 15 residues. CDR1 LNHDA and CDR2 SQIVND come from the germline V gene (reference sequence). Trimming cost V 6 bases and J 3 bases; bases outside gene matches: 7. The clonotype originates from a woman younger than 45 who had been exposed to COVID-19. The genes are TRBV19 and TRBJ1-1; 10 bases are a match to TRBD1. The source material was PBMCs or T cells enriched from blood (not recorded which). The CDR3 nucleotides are TGTGCCAGTAGGACAGGGGGCGCGGGGGACACTGAAGCTTTCTTT. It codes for CASRTGGAGDTEAFF.